This is a list of T cell receptor beta chains from one sample in a study of shared clonotypes between healthy human individuals. Sequenced by immunoSEQ multiplex PCR; TCRdb stores in-frame clones only, minus some. The sample has millions of clones; around 95% are singletons. Material: naive CD4+ T cells sorted from blood. The receptors originated from a man aged 18-30 years in good health. The CDR3 runs from the conserved cysteine through the conserved F or W. The order of the fields is J gene, D gene, V gene, CDR3 DNA, CDR3 protein. A D gene is named only where the DNA matches it firmly.

>TRBJ2-7|TRBD1|TRBV5-1
TGCGCCAGCAGCCTCCGACAGGGGCCTTCCTACGAGCAGTACTTC
CASSLRQGPSYEQYF
>TRBJ2-7|TRBD1|TRBV2
TGTGCCAGCAGGGCACAGGGGACCTCCTACGAGCAGTACTTC
CASRAQGTSYEQYF
>TRBJ2-7|.|TRBV18
TGTGCCAGCTCACCCGCCGCGGCTAGCTCCTACGAGCAGTACTTC
CASSPAAASSYEQYF
>TRBJ2-4|.|TRBV4-1
TGCGCCAGCAGCCAAGGTCCCCTAGTACTAGCCAAAAACATTCAGTACTTC
CASSQGPLVLAKNIQYF
>TRBJ1-2|.|TRBV7-9
TGTGCCAGCAGCTTAGAAGTCTATGGCTACACCTTC
CASSLEVYGYTF
>TRBJ2-2|.|TRBV28
TGTGCCAGCAGTTTATGGGCAGGGAACACCGGGGAGCTGTTTTTT
CASSLWAGNTGELFF
>TRBJ2-5|TRBD2|TRBV5-8
TGTGCCAGCAGCACACTAGCGGGGGAAGAGACCCAGTACTTC
CASSTLAGEETQYF
>TRBJ1-3|TRBD1|TRBV5-1
TGCGCCAGCAGCCTCGGGACAGACGGAAACACCATATATTTT
CASSLGTDGNTIYF
>TRBJ1-1|TRBD1|TRBV4-1
TGCGCCAGCAGCAATCACAGGGGACAGGGGGCGTATGAAGCTTTCTTT
CASSNHRGQGAYEAFF
>TRBJ2-1|.|TRBV11-3
TGTGCCAGCAGCTCGGGGGACAGTTACAATGAGCAGTTCTTC
CASSSGDSYNEQFF
>TRBJ2-4|TRBD2|TRBV2
TGTGCCAGCAGTGACGGGCTAGCGGGATCTTTACACATTCAGTACTTC
CASSDGLAGSLHIQYF